Given below is one TCR beta chain in context. Its antigen is unidentified. Among the roughly 120 subjects of the validation cohort, separate from the 666-subject first cohort, were the donors. Germline V gives CDR1 LGHNA, CDR2 YNFKEQ. The V gene end was trimmed by 3 bases and the J gene end by 5 bases; junction bases not matched to a gene: 9. The CDR3 consists of 16 residues. Here immunoSEQ multiplex PCR was the method, and the copy in TCRdb shows in-frame clones only, minus some. This table has under 85,000 clones, more than 85% appearing once. The data belong to a study of cytomegalovirus exposure and HLA in healthy donors. Study results and caveats: TCR clusters originating in the first cohort tended to co-occur in the 120 validation repertoires, according to a later analysis.

The sequence derives from a man younger than 35 in good health and CMV-seropositive. This chain uses TRBV4-2 with TRBJ2-5; TRBD2 matches 10 bases. The sequencing input was PBMCs. This CDR3 is CASSHPASGSGETQYF. CDR3 sequence (DNA): TGTGCCAGCAGCCATCCAGCTAGCGGGAGCGGCGAGACCCAGTACTTC.